The rows below give T cell receptor beta chains drawn from one sample of a study of PD-1 blockade in classical Hodgkin lymphoma. The table came from immunoSEQ multiplex PCR; TCRdb's copy has only in-frame clones and leaves some out. Of about 110,000 clones in the sample, around 90% were seen once. This specimen was peripheral blood mononuclear cells (PBMCs), taken before the fourth cycle of nivolumab. These TCRs come from a human donor with classical Hodgkin lymphoma. The CDR3 runs from the conserved cysteine through the conserved F or W. The D gene is left open where the match is weak. Size values are once, few and many counts, or a class for expanded clones, and some rows have none.

D gene,V gene,clone size,J gene,CDR3 protein,CDR3 DNA
TRBD2,TRBV6-1,-,TRBJ2-1,CASSDAHTGLVSEQFF,TGTGCCAGCAGTGATGCCCATACTGGACTAGTCAGTGAGCAGTTCTTC
TRBD2,TRBV9,-,TRBJ2-7,CASSGGPEAGVYEQYF,TGTGCCAGCAGCGGTGGCCCCGAGGCGGGGGTTTACGAGCAGTACTTC
TRBD2,TRBV7-2,few,TRBJ2-5,CASSLPSGRLETQYF,TGTGCCAGCAGCTTACCTAGCGGGAGGCTGGAGACCCAGTACTTC
-,TRBV7-2,-,TRBJ2-2,CASSPVDSYTGELFF,TGTGCCAGCAGCCCGGTGGACTCTTACACCGGGGAGCTGTTTTTT
TRBD2,TRBV30,-,TRBJ2-2,CAWTVIRRTSGRPPGELFF,TGTGCCTGGACCGTAATCAGGCGGACTAGCGGGAGGCCCCCCGGGGAGCTGTTTTTT
TRBD2,TRBV5-8,-,TRBJ2-2,CASSAGGPSTGELFF,TGTGCCAGCAGCGCGGGAGGGCCATCCACCGGGGAGCTGTTTTTT
-,TRBV30,-,TRBJ1-2,CAWRSPTRGGYTF,TGTGCCTGGAGGTCTCCGACCAGGGGTGGCTACACCTTC
-,TRBV2,-,TRBJ1-1,CASSAEDGRGGTEAFF,TGTGCCAGCAGTGCAGAGGATGGCAGGGGTGGCACTGAAGCTTTCTTT
TRBD1,TRBV2,once,TRBJ1-3,CASRDTTGGGNTIYF,TGTGCCAGCAGGGATACGACAGGGGGTGGAAACACCATATATTTT
-,TRBV23-1,-,TRBJ1-1,CASRQFKGPYLPEAFF,TGCGCCAGCAGGCAATTTAAGGGGCCCTACCTTCCTGAAGCTTTCTTT
-,TRBV4-3,-,TRBJ2-6,CASSQDLGANVLTF,TGCGCCAGCAGCCAAGACCTGGGGGCCAACGTCCTGACTTTC
-,TRBV7-9,-,TRBJ2-7,CASSLSPLSYEQYF,TGTGCCAGCAGCTTATCCCCTTTATCCTACGAGCAGTACTTC
-,TRBV5-6,-,TRBJ1-4,CASSLAGVGTNEKLFF,TGTGCCAGCAGCTTGGCCGGGGTTGGGACTAATGAAAAACTGTTTTTT
TRBD1,TRBV6-1,-,TRBJ2-7,CASSDGGQVYEQYF,TGTGCCAGCAGTGACGGGGGACAGGTCTACGAGCAGTACTTC
-,TRBV5-4,-,TRBJ1-1,CASSFWNTEAFF,TGTGCCAGCAGCTTTTGGAACACTGAAGCTTTCTTT
TRBD2,TRBV27,once,TRBJ2-3,CASRTSGRALTDTQYF,TGTGCCAGCAGGACTAGCGGGAGGGCTCTCACAGATACGCAGTATTTT